This entry lists 9 T cell receptor beta chains sequenced from one sample in a study of CD8 T cells in Susac syndrome. Reverse transcription of roughly 0.5 to 1 ug RNA used random hexamers. MiXCR was run by TCRdb on the immunoSEQ multiplex PCR reads, yielding one entry per CDR3 protein. Of more than 85,000 distinct CDR3 sequences in the sample, roughly 97% are singletons; the top ten hold approximately 0.092%. The sample comprised CD4+ T cells from PBMCs. The receptors originated from a human donor in good health.

This clonotype was detected once. V gene TRBV2 combines with J gene TRBJ1-1, with D perhaps TRBD1 (5 bases). Trimming cost V 4 bases and J 3 bases, with 12 bases left between them. The germline CDR1 and CDR2 sequences are SNHLY and FYNNEI. The CDR3 covers 14 residues. CDR3 coding DNA: TGTGCCAGCAGTGTGTTGGGCAGGGACACTGAAGCTTTCTTT. This encodes CASSVLGRDTEAFF.

This chain connects TRBV18 to TRBJ2-7; 7 positions match TRBD1. The CDR3 has 14 residues. Trimming took 1 base from V and 6 from J; bases not matched to a gene: 6. Germline V gene lookup returns CDR1 KGHSH and CDR2 LQKENI. CDR3 nucleotides: TGTGCCAGCTCACCACTCGGACAGGAGGTCGAGCAGTACTTC. It is translated as CASSPLGQEVEQYF.

The J gene is TRBJ2-7, the V gene TRBV7-2; possibly TRBD2 for D (6 bases). V lost 1 base and J lost 0, with 16 bases in between. The CDR3 runs to 17 residues. Germline V lookup: CDR1 SGHTA, CDR2 FQGNSA. The CDR3 sequence is CASSLEYGGAYSYEQYF. In DNA form, the CDR3 reads TGTGCCAGCAGCTTAGAATACGGAGGGGCTTACTCCTACGAGCAGTACTTC.

The chain uses TRBV18 and TRBJ1-1; TRBD1 agrees at 7 bases. CDR1 is KGHSH and CDR2 is LQKENI in the germline V gene. Trimming cost V 5 bases and J 2 bases; bases outside gene matches: 2. This CDR3 contains 13 residues. CDR3: CASSGTANTEAFF. The CDR3 DNA sequence: TGTGCCAGCTCAGGGACAGCTAACACTGAAGCTTTCTTT.

This sequence joins TRBV28 and TRBJ2-5; D not resolved. Germline CDR1 is MDHEN and CDR2 is SYDVKM. V was shortened by 6 bases and J by 5 bases, with 19 bases between the two germline ends. The CDR3 loop spans 15 amino acids. In DNA form, the CDR3 reads TGTGCCAGCAGGACGGGCCGCTTATTTGGTGAGACCCAGTACTTC. It codes for CASRTGRLFGETQYF.

V usage is TRBV5-1 and J usage is TRBJ2-3; D gene unclear. This CDR3 has 15 residues. Looked up from germline, CDR1 is SGHRS and CDR2 is YFSETQ. The V gene lost 0 bases and the J gene lost 2 bases, with 10 bases spanning the gap. The CDR3 DNA is TGCGCCAGCAGCTTGGCCCAGACCACCACAGATACGCAGTATTTT. The encoded protein is CASSLAQTTTDTQYF.

V is TRBV20-1 and J is TRBJ2-5; D is uncertain. CDR1 and CDR2 (germline): DFQATT, SNEGSKA (reference sequence). Trimming took 6 bases from V and 0 from J, leaving 14 bases between them. The CDR3 is made up of 14 amino acids. The CDR3 bases are TGCAGTGCGAAGGCAAGAGCGAACCAAGAGACCCAGTACTTC. Amino acids: CSAKARANQETQYF.

The chain employs TRBV5-1 and TRBJ1-2, with D perhaps TRBD1 (5 bases). The length of the CDR3 is 16 residues. The ends were cut back, 2 bases at V and 3 bases at J, with 17 bases in the middle. CDR1 and CDR2 from the germline V gene are SGHRS and YFSETQ. The CDR3 coding sequence is TGCGCCAGCAGCTTAAGGGGCGCCATCGCTTACTATGGCTACACCTTC. This sequence encodes CASSLRGAIAYYGYTF. The full variable domain, in which reference TRBV5-1 and TRBJ1-2 provide the parts outside the CDR3, is KAGVTQTPRYLIKTRGQQVTLSCSPISGHRSVSWYQQTPGQGLQFLFEYFSETQRNKGNFPGRFSGRQFSNSRSEMNVSTLELGDSALYLCASSLRGAIAYYGYTFGSGTRLTVV.

The rearrangement uses TRBV7-6 and TRBJ2-7, with 7 bases aligning to TRBD1. The V segment lost 5 bases and the J segment 3 bases; nucleotides outside the gene matches: 10. The CDR3 length is 15 residues. Germline V gene data show CDR1 as SGHVS and CDR2 as FNYEAQ. The CDR3 bases are TGTGCCAGCAGCGTGAGACAGGGTCCAGTCTACGAGCAGTACTTC. This sequence encodes CASSVRQGPVYEQYF.